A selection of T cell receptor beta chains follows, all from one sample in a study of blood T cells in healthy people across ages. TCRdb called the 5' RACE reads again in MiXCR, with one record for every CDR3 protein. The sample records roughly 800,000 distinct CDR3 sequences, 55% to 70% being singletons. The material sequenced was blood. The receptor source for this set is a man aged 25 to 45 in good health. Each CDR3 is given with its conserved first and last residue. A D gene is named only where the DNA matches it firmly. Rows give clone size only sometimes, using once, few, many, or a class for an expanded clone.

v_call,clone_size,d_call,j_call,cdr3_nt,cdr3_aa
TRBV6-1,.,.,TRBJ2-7,TGTGCCAGCAGTAACCTAGGGACATTCGGGCAGTACTTC,CASSNLGTFGQYF
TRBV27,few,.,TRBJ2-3,TGTGCCAGCAGTGCGACAAGCGGGCGCGATACGCAGTATTTT,CASSATSGRDTQYF
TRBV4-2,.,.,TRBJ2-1,TGTGCCAGCAGCCAAGATCCCAGCGCCTACAATGAGCAGTTCTTC,CASSQDPSAYNEQFF
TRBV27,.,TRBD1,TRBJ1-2,TGTGCCAGCATGGACCGGGGACAGCCGCCTTATGGCTACACCTTC,CASMDRGQPPYGYTF
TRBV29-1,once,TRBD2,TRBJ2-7,TGCAGCGTTGAATATGCGGGAGACGGCTACGAGCAGTACTTC,CSVEYAGDGYEQYF
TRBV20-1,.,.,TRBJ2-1,TGCAGTGCTGGTGGTCTGTGGGAGCAATCCAATGAGCAGTTCTTC,CSAGGLWEQSNEQFF
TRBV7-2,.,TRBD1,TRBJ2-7,TGTGCCAGCAGCGTAACCAGGGGGAACTACGAGCAGTACTTC,CASSVTRGNYEQYF
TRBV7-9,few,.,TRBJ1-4,TGTGCCAGCAGCCCCGGGAGAAGCGATGAAAAACTGTTTTTT,CASSPGRSDEKLFF
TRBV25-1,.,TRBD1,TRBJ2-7,TGTGCCAGCAGTGGAGGGACAGCGTCCCTCTACGAGCAGTACTTC,CASSGGTASLYEQYF
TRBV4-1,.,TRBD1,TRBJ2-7,TGCGCCAGCAGCCAACGGACAGGAAGCTCCTACGAGCAGTACTTC,CASSQRTGSSYEQYF
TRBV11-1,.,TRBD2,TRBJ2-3,TGTGCCAGCAGCCTAAAACGGTTAGCGGGGGCAAGCACAGATACGCAGTATTTT,CASSLKRLAGASTDTQYF
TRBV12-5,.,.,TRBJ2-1,TGTGCTAGTGGCCTCCTGTACAATGAGCAGTTCTTC,CASGLLYNEQFF
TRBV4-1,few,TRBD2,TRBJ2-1,TGCGCCAGCAGCCAAGTAGTAGCGGGAGGTAGGGATGAGCAGTTCTTC,CASSQVVAGGRDEQFF
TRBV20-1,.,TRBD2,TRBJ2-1,TGCAGTGCTAGCAGCGGGAGTAGGAGGAATGAGCAGTTCTTC,CSASSGSRRNEQFF
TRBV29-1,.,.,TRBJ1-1,TGCAGCGTTGAAGTAGGCAGAAACACTGAAGCTTTCTTT,CSVEVGRNTEAFF
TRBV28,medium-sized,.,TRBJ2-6,TGTGCCAGCAGTTCGCCCAGACGGGCCAACGTCCTGACTTTC,CASSSPRRANVLTF
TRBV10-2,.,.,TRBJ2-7,TGCGCCAGCAGTGAGTCACAGGGAAACCCCTCCTACGAGCAGTACTTC,CASSESQGNPSYEQYF
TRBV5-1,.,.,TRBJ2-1,TGCGCCAGCAGTCTGGGCAATGTAGCGGAAAACTACAATGAGCAGTTCTTC,CASSLGNVAENYNEQFF
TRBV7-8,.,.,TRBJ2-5,TGTGCCAGCAGCTTAGCTAGCCGGGGGCTTGAGCAGTACTTC,CASSLASRGLEQYF
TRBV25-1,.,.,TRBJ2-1,TGTGCCAGCAACCCGGGACATACCTACAATGAGCAGTTCTTC,CASNPGHTYNEQFF
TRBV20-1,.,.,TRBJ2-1,TGCAGTGCTGAGACGGCTAGGGGATTTAATGAGCAGTTCTTC,CSAETARGFNEQFF
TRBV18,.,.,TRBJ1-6,TGTGCCAGCTCACCAGGGGCTCCAGAGAATTCACCCCTCCACTTT,CASSPGAPENSPLHF
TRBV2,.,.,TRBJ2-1,TGTGCCCGCGACACGCGAGGAAATGAGCAGTTCTTC,CARDTRGNEQFF